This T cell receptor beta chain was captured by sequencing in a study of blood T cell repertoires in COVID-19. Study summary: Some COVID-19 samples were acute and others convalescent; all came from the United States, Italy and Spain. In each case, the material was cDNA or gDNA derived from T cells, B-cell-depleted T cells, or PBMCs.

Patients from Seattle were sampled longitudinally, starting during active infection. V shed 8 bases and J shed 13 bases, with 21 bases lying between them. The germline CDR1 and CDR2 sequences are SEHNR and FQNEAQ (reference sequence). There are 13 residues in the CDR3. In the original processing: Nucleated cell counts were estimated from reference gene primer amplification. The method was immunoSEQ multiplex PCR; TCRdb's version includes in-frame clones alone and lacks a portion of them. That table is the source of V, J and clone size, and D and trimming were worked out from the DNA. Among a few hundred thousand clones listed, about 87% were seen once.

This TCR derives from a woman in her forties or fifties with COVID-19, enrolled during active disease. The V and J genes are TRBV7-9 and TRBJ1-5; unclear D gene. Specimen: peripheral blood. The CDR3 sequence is CASANSTGIDQHF. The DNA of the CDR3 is TGTGCCAGCGCTAATAGCACGGGGATTGATCAGCATTTT.